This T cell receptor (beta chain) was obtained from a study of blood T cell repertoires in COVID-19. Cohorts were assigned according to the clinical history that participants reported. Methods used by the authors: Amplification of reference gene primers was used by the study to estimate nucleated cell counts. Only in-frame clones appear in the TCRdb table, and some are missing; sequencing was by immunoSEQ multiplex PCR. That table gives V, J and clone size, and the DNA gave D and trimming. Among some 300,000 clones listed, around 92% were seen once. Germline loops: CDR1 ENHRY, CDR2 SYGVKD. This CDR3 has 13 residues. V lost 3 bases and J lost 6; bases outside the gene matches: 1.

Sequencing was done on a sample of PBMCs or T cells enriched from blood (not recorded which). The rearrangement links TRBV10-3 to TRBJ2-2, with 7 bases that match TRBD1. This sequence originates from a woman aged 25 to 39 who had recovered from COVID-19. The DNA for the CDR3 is TGTGCCATCAGTGATCAGGGGGCCGGGGAGCTGTTTTTT. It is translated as CAISDQGAGELFF.